This T cell receptor (beta chain) derives from a study of T cells after yellow fever vaccination. Study results and limitations: The secondary response showed a weaker magnitude and a faster peak, day 5 versus 15.

The CDR3 sequence is 13 residues long. V was trimmed by 7 bases and J by 6 bases, leaving 15 bases between them. In the case of this clonotype: Its specificity is unknown.

TCRdb ran MiXCR on the 5' RACE reads and lists one entry per CDR3 protein. The sample lists approximately 260,000 distinct CDR3 sequences; about 5.2% were seen once. This sequence originates from a man younger than 30 who received the YFV17D yellow fever vaccine. The rearrangement links TRBV12-3 or TRBV12-4 to TRBJ1-1; D gene unclear. The source material was CD4+ T cells sorted from PBMCs, sampled on the day of the yellow fever booster vaccination. Here the CDR3 DNA reads TGTGCCAGCACCAGGACCTGGGCCTCTGAAGCTTTCTTT. It yields the protein CASTRTWASEAFF.